The 2 T cell receptor beta chains below were found in one sample sequenced in a study of beta chain features in type 1 diabetes. General study findings and limits: Researchers report that Type 1 diabetes patients had moderately but significantly shorter TCRB CDR3s across all four CD4+ subsets.

Their specific antigens are unknown. Investigators reverse transcribed all isolated RNA, so they sequenced expressed TCRB transcripts. The assay was immunoSEQ multiplex PCR, and TCRdb's table has in-frame clones only and misses some. The data contain about 230,000 clones, more than 15% of them singletons. Source material: naive CD4+ T cells from blood. The source of these receptors is a man aged 25 to 40 with type 1 diabetes.

This clone was seen more than once but under ten times. The chain has TRBV7-9 and TRBJ2-5; D is undetermined. Germline lookup yields CDR1 SEHNR and CDR2 FQNEAQ (reference sequence). V was clipped by 6 bases and J by 1 base, with 15 bases between them. The CDR3 runs 15 residues. The CDR3, as DNA: TGTGCCAGCAGTCCCACGCGTACAGCCCAAGAGACCCAGTACTTC. It translates to CASSPTRTAQETQYF.

J is TRBJ2-7 and V is TRBV7-2; D not certain. Germline V CDR1 and CDR2: SGHTA, FQGNSA. Deletions cut 5 bases from V and 3 bases from J, with 14 bases between. This CDR3 spans 14 amino acids. Written as DNA, the CDR3 is TGTGCCAGCAGCCCTCCCGGCAGCTACTACGAGCAGTACTTC. It yields the protein CASSPPGSYYEQYF.